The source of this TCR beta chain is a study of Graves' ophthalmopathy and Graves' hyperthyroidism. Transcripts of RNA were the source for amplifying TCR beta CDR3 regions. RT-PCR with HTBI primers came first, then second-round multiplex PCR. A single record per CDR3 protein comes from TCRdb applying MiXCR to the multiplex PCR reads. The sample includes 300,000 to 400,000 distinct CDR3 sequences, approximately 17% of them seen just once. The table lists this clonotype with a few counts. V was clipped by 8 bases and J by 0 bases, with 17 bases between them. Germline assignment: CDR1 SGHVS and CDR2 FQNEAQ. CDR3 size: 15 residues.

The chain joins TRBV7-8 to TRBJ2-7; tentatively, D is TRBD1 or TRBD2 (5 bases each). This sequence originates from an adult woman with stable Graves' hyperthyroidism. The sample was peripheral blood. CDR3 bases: TGTGCCAGCCGTCCTATCGGGGCAGTCTCCTACGAGCAGTACTTC. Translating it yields CASRPIGAVSYEQYF.